This T cell receptor beta chain was sequenced for a study of OX40 agonist ivuxolimab in advanced cancers. J lost 4 bases, V lost 1 base, and 11 bases had no gene match. The germline CDR1 and CDR2 sequences are SQVTM and ANQGSEA. CDR3 length equals 16 residues. Assay: immunoSEQ multiplex PCR; the TCRdb copy retains only in-frame clones and omits some. The data contain approximately 80,000 clones, 75% to 95% of them singletons. This receptor was identified in an adult with an advanced solid tumor such as melanoma, head and neck, liver or kidney cancer. The sample consisted of CD4+ or CD8+ T cells sorted from blood, taken in a trial of the OX40 agonist ivuxolimab. V usage is TRBV29-1 and J usage is TRBJ2-3; 7 bases match TRBD2. CDR3 in amino acids: CSVEAGKGLNADTQYF. For the CDR3, the DNA is TGCAGCGTTGAAGCGGGAAAGGGACTAAACGCAGATACGCAGTATTTT.